What follows is one T cell receptor beta chain and its context. Its target is unknown. Using immunoSEQ multiplex PCR, the repertoire was profiled, and TCRdb retains in-frame clones only, with some absent. This table holds about 130,000 clones, about 86% found once. The source of the sample is a study of T cell responses to AZD1222 COVID-19 vaccine. The study's findings and limits: The study found Spike-specific TCR breadth and depth rose after two AZD1222 doses. Along spike, vaccine-associated CD4 TCRs were found throughout, with dominance at 160-218 and 743-854. Among the donors, most were white British and more were female, and clonal diversity was possibly underestimated.

The CDR3 is made up of 15 amino acids. The V end was cut by 10 bases, the J end by 0 bases, with 15 bases between. The V gene's germline CDR1 is MNHEY and CDR2 SVGAGI. The material sequenced was peripheral blood, taken on day 0 of AZD1222 vaccination. The rearrangement uses TRBV6-5 and TRBJ2-2; D possibly matches TRBD1 or TRBD2 (5 bases each). This clonotype was sampled from an adult in good health. CDR3 bases: TGTGCCACAGCCGTAGGGACCCCGAACACCGGGGAGCTGTTTTTT. This translates into CATAVGTPNTGELFF.